The 21 T cell receptor beta chains below all came from one sample that was sequenced in a study of shared clonotypes between healthy human individuals. Clones were sequenced by immunoSEQ multiplex PCR, and TCRdb holds only the in-frame ones, with some missing. The sample lists about 2 million clones; just under 95% were seen once. The naive CD8 fraction comprised CD45RO-negative cells positively selected for CCR7 and excluded terminally differentiated effector memory CD45RA+ cells. Material: naive CD8+ T cells sorted from blood. The receptors originated from a man between 18 and 35 years old in good health.

This chain links TRBV6-5 with TRBJ2-7, with 7 positions matching TRBD1. CDR1 MNHEY and CDR2 SVGAGI come from the germline V gene. V lost 2 bases and J lost 12; bases outside the gene matches: 4. CDR3 size: 11 residues. The CDR3 region is CASSYDRATYF. DNA of the CDR3: TGTGCCAGCAGTTACGACAGGGCTACGTACTTC.

The chain recombines TRBV13 with TRBJ2-5; no reliable D call. CDR3 size: 17 residues. Germline CDR1 reads PRHDT; CDR2 reads FYEKMQ (reference sequence). V lost 4 bases and J 4 bases, leaving 22 bases between the germline ends. The DNA for the CDR3 is TGTGCCAGCAGCTCAGGACGGTATGGCCCCTCCCCAGAGACCCAGTACTTC. This translates into CASSSGRYGPSPETQYF.

As regards this clone: This sample includes further DNA sequences coding for the same CDR3. The V gene is TRBV5-4, the J gene TRBJ2-7; D unresolved. Trimming shortened V by 0 bases and J by 3 bases, and 7 bases separated the two germline ends. There are 13 residues in the CDR3. The germline gives CDR1 SGHNT, CDR2 YYREEE (reference sequence). The CDR3 region is CASSLGQSYEQYF. CDR3 coding DNA: TGTGCCAGCAGCTTGGGGCAGAGCTACGAGCAGTACTTC.

This chain joins TRBV5-4 and TRBJ1-2; 10 nucleotides line up with TRBD1. The germline V gene has CDR1 SGHNT and CDR2 YYREEE (reference sequence). The J segment lost 6 bases and the V segment lost 5 bases, leaving 13 bases of the junction unmatched. CDR3 length equals 16 residues. The DNA of the CDR3 is TGTGCCAGCAGTGCCGGGCCGGGACAGGGGAACCATGGCTACACCTTC. Its protein product is CASSAGPGQGNHGYTF.

V gene TRBV7-2 combines with J gene TRBJ1-1; 7 bases map to TRBD1. This CDR3 has 17 amino acids. The V gene end was trimmed by 4 bases and the J gene end by 0 bases; junction bases not matched to a gene: 11. Per the germline V gene, CDR1 is SGHTA and CDR2 is FQGNSA. The CDR3 loop is CASSSAETGRMNTEAFF. Written as DNA, the CDR3 is TGTGCCAGCAGCTCCGCGGAGACAGGGCGCATGAACACTGAAGCTTTCTTT.

The chain couples TRBV6-6 to TRBJ2-7; D not resolved. Germline-derived CDR1 and CDR2 are MNHNY and SVGAGI (reference sequence). The CDR3 consists of 14 residues. V dropped 5 bases and J dropped 3 bases, with 14 bases sitting between them. The CDR3 coding sequence is TGTGCCAGCAGTACTCCGGACGGCAGCTACGAGCAGTACTTC. It codes for CASSTPDGSYEQYF.

The V gene is TRBV28, the J gene TRBJ1-1; no firm D call. Germline CDR1 MDHEN, CDR2 SYDVKM. The CDR3 is 13 residues long. Between the trimmed V and J ends, which lost 3 bases and 1 base, there was a span of 6 bases. The CDR3 here is CASSFWGNTEAFF. The CDR3 DNA reads as TGTGCCAGCAGTTTCTGGGGGAACACTGAAGCTTTCTTT.

The chain recombines TRBV4-2 with TRBJ2-5, with a possible D match to TRBD1 (5 bases). With 0 bases removed from V and 0 bases from J, the gap between germline ends came to 11 bases. CDR3 size: 16 residues. From germline, CDR1 is LGHNA and CDR2 YNFKEQ. The CDR3 DNA reads as TGTGCCAGCAGCCAAGAACAGGCGCAGTACCAAGAGACCCAGTACTTC. This gives the protein CASSQEQAQYQETQYF.

The chain has TRBV9 and TRBJ1-1; D uncertain. V was pared by 0 bases and J by 6 bases, with 12 bases between. Germline CDR1 is SGDLS and CDR2 is YYNGEE. The CDR3 contains 14 residues. CDR3 sequence reads: CASSVDPKEAEAFF. CDR3 DNA sequence: TGTGCCAGCAGCGTAGACCCCAAGGAGGCTGAAGCTTTCTTT.

The CDR3 nucleotides read TGTGCCAGCACCAGGGAAGGAGGGGCAAACACCGGGGAGCTGTTTTTT. It encodes CASTREGGANTGELFF. The rearrangement links TRBV2 to TRBJ2-2, with TRBD2 as a possible D gene (6 bases). V lost 7 bases, J lost 2 bases, and 17 bases lay in between. The CDR3 covers 16 residues. Germline V gene lookup returns CDR1 SNHLY and CDR2 FYNNEI.

The chain combines TRBV9 with TRBJ2-4; the D gene could be TRBD1 or TRBD2 (5 bases each). V was cut by 4 bases and J by 0 bases, with 20 bases left in between. CDR3 size: 18 residues. Looked up from germline, CDR1 is SGDLS and CDR2 is YYNGEE. The CDR3 DNA sequence: TGTGCCAGCAGCCCCCTGGGGGTGGGAGACTTAGCCAAAAACATTCAGTACTTC. Its translation: CASSPLGVGDLAKNIQYF.

This chain connects TRBV4-3 to TRBJ2-1; 9 bases fit TRBD1. V lost 0 bases to trimming and J lost 4 bases; unmatched junction nucleotides: 4. The CDR3 is 16 residues long. Looked up from germline, CDR1 is LGHNA and CDR2 is YSLEER. CDR3: CASSQDGTGQYNEQFF. The DNA for the CDR3 is TGCGCCAGCAGCCAAGATGGGACAGGGCAGTACAATGAGCAGTTCTTC.

V and J are TRBV11-2 and TRBJ2-5; TRBD2 aligns across 11 bases. The CDR3 has 17 amino acids. V dropped 1 base and J dropped 0; count of bases not matched to a gene: 4. Germline CDR1 SGHAT, CDR2 FQNNGV. The CDR3 here is CASSLGLAGIHQETQYF. The CDR3 DNA follows: TGTGCCAGCAGCTTAGGACTAGCGGGGATACACCAAGAGACCCAGTACTTC.

The chain is built from TRBV28 and TRBJ2-5; possibly TRBD1 or TRBD2 for D (7 bases each). Germline V lookup: CDR1 MDHEN, CDR2 SYDVKM. Trimming cost V 1 base and J 3 bases, with 27 bases left between them. The CDR3 has 20 residues. CDR3 DNA sequence: TGTGCCAGCAGTTTATATGGATCCCGACAGGGCGGGGGCCCAAAAGAGACCCAGTACTTC. Its translation is CASSLYGSRQGGGPKETQYF.

The chain couples TRBV7-9 to TRBJ2-7, with 8 bases lining up with TRBD1. The CDR3 runs to 16 residues. Germline assignment: CDR1 SEHNR and CDR2 FQNEAQ (reference sequence). The V gene end was trimmed by 4 bases and the J gene end by 3 bases; junction bases not matched to a gene: 11. Here the CDR3 reads CASSSSRGQGGYEQYF. The CDR3 DNA sequence: TGTGCCAGCAGCTCTTCTAGAGGACAGGGTGGCTACGAGCAGTACTTC.

This clone was detected only once. The chain employs TRBV10-3 and TRBJ2-5, with TRBD2 identical over 11 bases. The end of the DNA aligns better with TRBJ2-7, so the J call may be wrong. Germline loops: CDR1 ENHRY, CDR2 SYGVKD. The CDR3 covers 14 residues. The CDR3 nucleotides read TGTGCCTCAGGCGCTAGCGGGGGGTCCTACGAGCAGTACTTC. This gives the protein CASGASGGSYEQYF.

CDR3 sequence reads: CASSPIHQETQYF. The CDR3 bases are TGTGCCAGCTCACCAATCCACCAAGAGACCCAGTACTTC. The J gene is TRBJ2-5, the V gene TRBV18; D gene uncertain. The V gene's germline CDR1 is KGHSH and CDR2 LQKENI. V was shortened by 2 bases and J by 0 bases, with 4 bases between the two germline ends. The CDR3 length is 13 residues.

This clone was detected once. J is TRBJ1-1 and V is TRBV19; D gene unclear. The CDR3 consists of 12 residues. V gave up 3 bases and J gave up 11 bases, with 13 bases separating them. Germline values: CDR1 LNHDA, CDR2 SQIVND (reference sequence). CDR3 sequence reads: CASSIPYFGAFF. For the CDR3, the DNA is TGTGCCAGTAGTATCCCGTACTTTGGGGCTTTCTTT.

V is TRBV7-8 and J is TRBJ1-2, with 8 bases fitting TRBD1. V dropped 3 bases and J dropped 8; count of bases not matched to a gene: 17. This CDR3 has 17 residues. Germline CDR1 SGHVS, CDR2 FQNEAQ. CDR3 amino acids: CASSLAGTGSPRVGYTF. CDR3 nucleotides: TGTGCCAGCAGCTTGGCCGGGACAGGCTCCCCCAGGGTCGGCTACACCTTC.

The rearrangement joins TRBV11-2 to TRBJ2-1, with 10 positions matching TRBD2. Germline CDR1 and CDR2: SGHAT and FQNNGV. This CDR3 region has 16 residues. The V gene end was trimmed by 6 bases and the J gene end by 6 bases; junction bases not matched to a gene: 11. CDR3 sequence: CASSWTSGEGINEQFF. For the CDR3, the DNA is TGTGCCAGCAGTTGGACTAGCGGAGAGGGTATCAATGAGCAGTTCTTC.

This chain uses TRBV15 with TRBJ1-2; D possibly corresponds to TRBD1 (5 bases). V was shortened by 1 base and J by 6 bases, with 9 bases between the two germline ends. This CDR3 has 13 amino acids. The V gene's germline CDR1 is LNHNV and CDR2 YYDKDF (reference sequence). The chain's CDR3 is CATSRGRGDGYTF. The CDR3 DNA sequence: TGTGCCACCAGCAGAGGAAGGGGCGATGGCTACACCTTC.